This T cell receptor beta chain was sequenced in a study of regulatory T cells in long-lasting Graves disease. This clonotype was detected ten times or more. Its antigen is still unknown. Arm-PCR with iRepertoire HTBI primers amplified the CDR3 regions for these TCR beta libraries. In the original analysis: Sample data revealed 60 to 80 TRBV and under 15 TRBJ segments. In TCRdb, the multiplex PCR reads were re-called with MiXCR into one record per CDR3 protein. The V and J calls come from TCRdb's annotation, not from the publication. This sample yields about 310,000 distinct CDR3 sequences, of which 18% are seen a single time; about 38% belongs to the top ten. There are 15 residues in the CDR3. The germline V gene encodes CDR1 SGHAT and CDR2 FQNNGV. V was clipped by 4 bases and J by 1 base; unmatched bases: 5. The time point: newly diagnosed GD, antithyroid drugs for less than 3 months. Extracted PBMC RNA gave rise to the TCR library. A peripheral blood sample, 8.5 to 9 milliliters in volume, was drawn into EDTA tubes.

Study findings and constraints: Authors noted too few samples as a limitation.

Specimen: peripheral blood mononuclear cells (PBMCs), collected at new diagnosis, from a patient treated with antithyroid drugs. This receptor was taken from a female donor with Graves disease. The chain combines TRBV11-2 with TRBJ2-7; 9 bases align to TRBD2. As DNA, the CDR3 is TGTGCCAGCAGCTCGGGACTAGCATTTTCCTACGAGCAGTACTTC. Encoded protein: CASSSGLAFSYEQYF.